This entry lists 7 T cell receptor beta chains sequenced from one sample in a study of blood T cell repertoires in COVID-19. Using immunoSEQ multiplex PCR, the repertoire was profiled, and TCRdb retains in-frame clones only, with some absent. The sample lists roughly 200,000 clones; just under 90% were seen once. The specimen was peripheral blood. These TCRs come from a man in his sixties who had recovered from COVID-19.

CDR3 loop: CASSQDGKGTDTQYF. CDR3 sequence (DNA): TGTGCCAGCAGCCAAGACGGGAAGGGCACAGATACGCAGTATTTT. The rearrangement joins TRBV14 to TRBJ2-3; a possible D gene is TRBD2 (5 bases). V was trimmed by 0 bases and J by 1 base, leaving 8 bases between them. This CDR3 comprises 15 residues. The germline V gene encodes CDR1 SGHDN and CDR2 FVKESK.

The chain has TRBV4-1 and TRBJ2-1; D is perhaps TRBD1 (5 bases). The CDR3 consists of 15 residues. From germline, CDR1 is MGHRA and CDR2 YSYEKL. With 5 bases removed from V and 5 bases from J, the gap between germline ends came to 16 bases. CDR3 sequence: CASSYRQPADNEQFF. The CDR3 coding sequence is TGCGCCAGCAGCTACCGACAGCCAGCAGACAATGAGCAGTTCTTC.

This chain's CDR3 is CASSPGTGIQQPQHF. In DNA, the CDR3 is TGTGCCAGCTCCCCCGGGACAGGGATTCAACAGCCCCAGCATTTT. This chain joins TRBV18 and TRBJ1-5, with 9 bases that match TRBD1. V lost 6 bases, J lost 7 bases, and 10 bases stayed unmatched. CDR1 and CDR2 from the germline V gene are KGHSH and LQKENI. The CDR3 loop spans 15 amino acids. The whole variable domain, remainder taken from reference TRBV18 and TRBJ1-5, is NAGVMQNPRHLVRRRGQEARLRCSPMKGHSHVYWYRQLPEEGLKFMVYLQKENIIDESGMPKERFSAEFPKEGPSILRIQQVVRGDSAAYFCASSPGTGIQQPQHFGDGTRLSIL.

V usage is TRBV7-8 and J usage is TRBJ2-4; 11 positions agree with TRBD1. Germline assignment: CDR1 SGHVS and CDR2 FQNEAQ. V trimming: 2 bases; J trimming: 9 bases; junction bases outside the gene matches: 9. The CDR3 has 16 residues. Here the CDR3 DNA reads TGTGCCAGCAGCTTATCGGACAGGGGGCTTGTCGGCATTCAGTACTTC. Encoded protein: CASSLSDRGLVGIQYF.

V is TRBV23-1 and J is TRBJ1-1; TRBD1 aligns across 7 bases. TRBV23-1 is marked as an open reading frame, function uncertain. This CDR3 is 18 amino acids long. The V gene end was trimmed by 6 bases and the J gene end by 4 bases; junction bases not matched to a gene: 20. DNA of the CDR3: TGCGCCAGCAGGACTCCGGGACAGCCTATACAAATAGGCACTGAAGCTTTCTTT. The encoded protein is CASRTPGQPIQIGTEAFF.

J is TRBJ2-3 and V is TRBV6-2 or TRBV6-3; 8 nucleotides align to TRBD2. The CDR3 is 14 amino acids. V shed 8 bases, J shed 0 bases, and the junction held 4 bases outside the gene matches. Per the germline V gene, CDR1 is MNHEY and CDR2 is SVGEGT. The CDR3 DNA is TGTGCCAGCTGCCGCGGGGGGAGCACAGATACGCAGTATTTT. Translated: CASCRGGSTDTQYF.

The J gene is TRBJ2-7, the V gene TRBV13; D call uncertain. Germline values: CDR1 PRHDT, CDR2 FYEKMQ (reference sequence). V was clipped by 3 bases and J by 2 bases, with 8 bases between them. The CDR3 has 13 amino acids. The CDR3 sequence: CASSFRLAYEQYF. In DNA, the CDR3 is TGTGCCAGCAGCTTCCGACTCGCCTACGAGCAGTACTTC.